This T cell receptor (beta chain) was identified in a study of blood T cell repertoires in COVID-19. As for the study in general: The United States, Italy and Spain supplied acute and convalescent COVID-19 samples. Sample material is recorded as cDNA or gDNA derived from T cells, B-cell-depleted T cells, or PBMCs.

The authors' processing: Reference gene primer amplification yielded estimated nucleated cell counts. Sequencing used immunoSEQ multiplex PCR; TCRdb keeps in-frame clones, though not all of them. V and J calls plus clone size are reproduced from that table; the DNA served to infer D and trimming. This table holds more than 10,000 clones, around 90% found once. This CDR3 region has 13 residues. Germline CDR1 and CDR2: SGHRS and YFSETQ. Trimming stripped 2 bases from V and 6 bases from J, with 10 bases between. Sequences were obtained from peripheral blood. The sequence was collected from a human donor in a cohort sampled during active COVID-19. The rearrangement uses TRBV5-1 and TRBJ2-3; D possibly corresponds to TRBD2 (6 bases). The CDR3 DNA reads TGCGCCAGCAGCTTCTGGGGGAGGGATACGCAGTATTTT. Amino acids: CASSFWGRDTQYF.